The clone carrying this TCR beta chain was counted a few times. Its cognate antigen is unknown. A clone one base away is much larger, so this may be a read error. Germline loops: CDR1 LGHDT, CDR2 YNNKEL (reference sequence). This CDR3 spans 15 amino acids. The sample comes from a study of T cells in Graves' hyperthyroidism and ophthalmopathy. Broader study findings: In validation, the model predicted ophthalmopathy. These predictions came a median roughly 6.5 months before onset. Most expanded thyroid clonotypes above 0.001 recurred in blood.

Uncontrolled infection, other autoimmune disease, pregnancy or lactation led to exclusion. Source material for PBMCs was 10 ml fresh peripheral blood. Researchers amplified the TCR beta CDR3 regions from RNA transcripts. Using the HTBI primer set, a first-round RT-PCR was run on the TCR CDR3. Each CDR3 protein is one row after TCRdb ran MiXCR on the multiplex PCR reads. The profile shows a few hundred thousand distinct CDR3 sequences, roughly an eighth of them singletons. The sequence was collected from a middle-aged woman with Graves' ophthalmopathy. Material for sequencing was blood. V and J are TRBV3-1 and TRBJ2-5; 7 bases align to TRBD2. In nucleotides, the CDR3 is TGTGCCAGCAGCCAAGATGCTAGCGGCCAAGAGGCCCAGTACTTC. This encodes CASSQDASGQEAQYF.